The clone carrying this TCR beta chain showed up just a few times. Its target is not known. The J segment lost 0 bases and the V segment lost 2 bases, leaving 20 bases of the junction unmatched. This CDR3 comprises 21 residues. The germline CDR1 and CDR2 sequences are MGHRA and YSYEKL. The source of the sample is a study of T-cell memory formation after mild COVID-19. Study summary: Largely donor-specific sequence clusters came from a couple of donors.

Findings of the study overall: Cross-reactive memory apparently joined, as some responding clones appeared in pre-infection memory. SARS-CoV-2 specificity of second-wave clones peaking day 37 was unconfirmed.

Constant-segment primers served in 5'RACE that generated TCR alpha and TCR beta cDNA libraries bearing sample barcodes and UMIs. TCRdb reanalysed the 5' RACE reads using MiXCR and keeps one entry per CDR3 protein. The sample holds around 430,000 distinct CDR3 sequences, about a sixth seen once. V is TRBV4-1 and J is TRBJ2-3, with TRBD2 matching over 7 bases. Source material: PBMCs or a T cell subset sorted from them (not recorded which). This TCR was sampled from a man younger than 35 who had mild COVID-19 (a few samples of this study predate the infection). Cell type and time point are not known. The CDR3 loop reads CASSQKAGLTGISSSTDTQYF. CDR3 DNA: TGCGCCAGCAGCCAAAAAGCGGGGCTTACCGGAATCTCTTCTAGCACAGATACGCAGTATTTT.